These 7 T cell receptor beta chains came from one sample sequenced in a study of T cell responses to AZD1222 COVID-19 vaccine. Method: immunoSEQ multiplex PCR; TCRdb's copy keeps in-frame clones and lacks some. There are about 130,000 clones in the sample; approximately 83% occur only once, and 8% lies in the top ten. This specimen was peripheral blood, taken on day 0 of AZD1222 vaccination. The source is an adult in good health.

The chain carries TRBV28 and TRBJ2-5; 8 bases line up with TRBD1. With 10 bases clipped from V and 5 bases from J, the junction kept 15 bases outside the gene matches. Per germline, CDR1 MDHEN and CDR2 SYDVKM. The CDR3 has 15 residues. The CDR3 sequence is CATATGVLPRETQYF. The CDR3, as DNA: TGTGCCACCGCGACAGGGGTCCTCCCTCGGGAGACCCAGTACTTC.

The gene calls are TRBV28 and TRBJ1-5; no definite D call. Germline assignment: CDR1 MDHEN and CDR2 SYDVKM. This CDR3 has 13 residues. Trimming pared 6 bases from V and 0 bases from J, leaving 6 bases between. CDR3 amino acids: CASRAYSNQPQHF. As DNA, the CDR3 is TGTGCCAGCAGGGCTTATAGCAATCAGCCCCAGCATTTT.

This chain uses TRBV6-5 with TRBJ2-7; 9 nucleotides match TRBD1. The CDR3 runs to 15 residues. The V segment lost 7 bases and the J segment 3 bases; nucleotides outside the gene matches: 10. Germline CDR1 is MNHEY and CDR2 is SVGAGI. The CDR3 loop is CASIHPGQGNYEQYF. CDR3 sequence (DNA): TGTGCCAGCATTCATCCGGGACAGGGTAACTACGAGCAGTACTTC.

The V gene is TRBV3-1 (or the pseudogene TRBV3-2), the J gene TRBJ2-7, with 12 bases identical to TRBD2. This CDR3 has 15 amino acids. Losses at the gene ends were 3 bases for V and 2 bases for J; bases not matched to a gene: 2. The germline CDR1 and CDR2 sequences are LGHDT and YNNKEL (reference sequence). CDR3 sequence (DNA): TGTGCCAGCAGCCACCTAGCGGGAGGGCCCTACGAGCAGTACTTC. Translating gives CASSHLAGGPYEQYF.

The rearrangement uses TRBV7-9 and TRBJ2-7, with TRBD1 as a possible D gene (6 bases). The ends were cut back, 1 base at V and 0 bases at J, with 13 bases in the middle. CDR3 size: 16 residues. Germline-derived CDR1 and CDR2 are SEHNR and FQNEAQ (reference sequence). The CDR3 loop is CASSLGDKPLSYEQYF. CDR3 coding DNA: TGTGCCAGCAGCTTAGGGGACAAGCCACTCTCCTACGAGCAGTACTTC.

The rearrangement uses TRBV24-1 and TRBJ2-2; 7 positions agree with TRBD1. The CDR3 spans 14 residues. J was trimmed by 1 base and V by 10 bases; bases with no gene match: 5. Germline V gene data show CDR1 as KGHDR and CDR2 as SFDVKD. Here the CDR3 DNA reads TGTGCCACACAGGGGCCGGGGAACACCGGGGAGCTGTTTTTT. Amino acid sequence: CATQGPGNTGELFF.

The gene calls are TRBV10-2 and TRBJ1-5; D remains unclear. Trimming took 2 bases from V and 9 from J, leaving 17 bases between them. Looked up from germline, CDR1 is WSHSY and CDR2 is SAAADI. The CDR3 contains 15 residues. The CDR3 region has the DNA TGCGCCAGCAGTGAGGCGCAGGTTCAACCGAGGCCCCAGCATTTT. It codes for CASSEAQVQPRPQHF.